Presented here are 23 T cell receptor beta chains from one specimen sequenced in a study of neurological immune-mediated disorders. A single record per CDR3 protein comes from TCRdb applying MiXCR to the 5' RACE reads. The table includes more than 70,000 distinct CDR3 sequences, 10% detected once. The specimen sequenced was PBMCs. The receptor set was obtained from a man aged 35 to 55 in good health.

There are many counts of this clonotype. The chain links TRBV20-1 to TRBJ2-5, with 11 positions matching TRBD2. V gave up 3 bases and J gave up 4 bases; unmatched junction bases: 4. Germline CDR1 DFQATT, CDR2 SNEGSKA (reference sequence). The CDR3 is 14 amino acids. CDR3 sequence: CSASPSGGLETQYF. CDR3 sequence (DNA): TGCAGTGCTAGCCCTAGCGGGGGGTTAGAGACCCAGTACTTC.

Of note for this clonotype: A much larger clone lies a single base off, so this may be a read error. The chain carries TRBV27 and TRBJ2-3, with D unresolved. This CDR3 is built from 15 residues. Germline V gene sequence: CDR1 MNHEY, CDR2 SMNVEV (reference sequence). V dropped 2 bases and J dropped 2 bases, with 11 bases sitting between them. CDR3 amino acids: CASSLTRRNTDTQYF. CDR3 DNA: TGTGCCAGCAGTTTAACACGGCGTAACACAGATACGCAGTATTTT.

J is TRBJ2-1 and V is TRBV18, with TRBD1 as a possible D gene (5 bases). Germline V CDR1 and CDR2: KGHSH, LQKENI. V was shortened by 3 bases and J by 10 bases, with 10 bases between the two germline ends. The CDR3 spans 12 residues. The chain's CDR3 is CASSPYQGEQFF. CDR3 nucleotides: TGTGCCAGCTCACCTTACCAGGGAGAGCAGTTCTTC.

This clonotype was found many times. The chain carries TRBV20-1 and TRBJ2-1; D is ambiguous. The CDR3 extends over 12 amino acids. V lost 4 bases and J 5 bases, leaving 9 bases between the germline ends. Germline V gene data show CDR1 as DFQATT and CDR2 as SNEGSKA (reference sequence). This chain's CDR3 is CSATQGNNEQFF. The CDR3 DNA is TGCAGTGCTACCCAAGGCAACAATGAGCAGTTCTTC.

This clonotype was observed many times. The chain joins TRBV19 to TRBJ1-5; D not certain. With 6 bases removed from V and 4 bases from J, the gap between germline ends came to 10 bases. This CDR3 contains 13 residues. The germline gives CDR1 LNHDA, CDR2 SQIVND (reference sequence). The CDR3 is CASSPGPNQPQHF. CDR3 nucleotides: TGTGCCAGTAGCCCTGGGCCAAATCAGCCCCAGCATTTT.

The table lists this clonotype with a few counts. A read error is possible here, since a much larger clone lies one base away. The V and J genes are TRBV5-1 and TRBJ2-7; tentative D call: TRBD1 (5 bases). CDR1 is SGHRS, CDR2 YFSETQ, per germline. The CDR3 contains 12 residues. The CDR3 nucleotides are TGCGCCAACAGCTTCCCGAAGGGGGAGCAGTACTTC. Translated: CANSFPKGEQYF.

This clonotype was seen at least ten times. DNA of the CDR3: TGCGCCAGCAGCGAAGGAATGAACACTGAAGCTTTCTTT. The encoded protein is CASSEGMNTEAFF. The rearrangement uses TRBV5-1 and TRBJ1-1; D is unclear. The CDR3 totals 13 residues. Germline V gene sequence: CDR1 SGHRS, CDR2 YFSETQ. V was trimmed by 4 bases and J by 0 bases, leaving 7 bases between them.

This clonotype was counted at least ten times. V gene TRBV18 combines with J gene TRBJ2-5, with a tentative D call TRBD2 (6 bases). V was pared by 0 bases and J by 5 bases, with 16 bases between. CDR3 length: 16 residues. The germline CDR1 and CDR2 sequences are KGHSH and LQKENI. The DNA for the CDR3 is TGTGCCAGCTCACCACCGAGACCCCGGGACTTCGAGACCCAGTACTTC. Its translation is CASSPPRPRDFETQYF.

This clonotype was found a few times. The chain is built from TRBV5-1 and TRBJ2-1; D could derive from TRBD1 or TRBD2 (5 bases each). The CDR3 runs 15 residues. Trimming took 4 bases from V and 5 from J, leaving 16 bases between them. Per the germline V gene, CDR1 is SGHRS and CDR2 is YFSETQ. The CDR3 sequence is CASSLGPTLDNEQFF. The CDR3 DNA is TGCGCCAGCAGCCTGGGACCCACGTTGGACAATGAGCAGTTCTTC.

This clonotype is categorized as medium-sized (0.01 to 0.1%). This sequence joins TRBV29-1 and TRBJ2-1; the match to TRBD2 covers 10 bases. The CDR3 runs 15 residues. V shed 4 bases, J shed 9 bases, and the junction held 12 bases outside the gene matches. CDR1 is SQVTM, CDR2 ANQGSEA, per germline. CDR3 region: CSVGRTSGTAGEQFF. The CDR3 DNA is TGCAGCGTTGGGAGAACTAGCGGGACCGCCGGTGAGCAGTTCTTC.

In this sample, this clonotype turned up a few times. The chain joins TRBV19 to TRBJ2-1, with D perhaps matching TRBD2 (6 bases). This CDR3 has 16 residues. From germline, CDR1 is LNHDA and CDR2 SQIVND (reference sequence). The V end was cut by 5 bases, the J end by 3 bases, with 17 bases between. The CDR3 sequence is CASSPEGLRIYNEQFF. CDR3 DNA: TGTGCCAGTAGTCCTGAGGGACTCCGGATCTACAATGAGCAGTTCTTC.

This clonotype was picked up many times. The chain couples TRBV5-5 to TRBJ2-3; D could derive from TRBD1 or TRBD2 (6 bases each). Trimming took off 10 bases at V and 3 bases at J, with 18 bases between the two ends. Germline V lookup: CDR1 SGHKS, CDR2 YYEKEE (reference sequence). This CDR3 has 14 residues. This CDR3 is CAGGWGALTDTQYF. The DNA for the CDR3 is TGTGCCGGGGGATGGGGGGCCCTTACAGATACGCAGTATTTT. Variable domain in full (rest from reference TRBV5-5 and TRBJ2-3): DAGVTQSPTHLIKTRGQQVTLRCSPISGHKSVSWYQQVLGQGPQFIFQYYEKEERGRGNFPDRFSARQFPNYSSELNVNALLLGDSALYLCAGGWGALTDTQYFGPGTRLTVL.

This clonotype was counted a few times. The genes are TRBV29-1 and TRBJ2-7; TRBD1 matches 10 bases. The junction had 6 bases not matched to a gene; V was cut back by 6 bases and J by 4 bases. Germline CDR1 and CDR2: SQVTM and ANQGSEA. The CDR3 has 13 amino acids. CDR3 DNA: TGCAGCGTATCTCGACAGGGGGCTTACGAGCAGTACTTC. Its protein is CSVSRQGAYEQYF.

By its share, this clonotype is medium-sized. The rearrangement uses TRBV12-3 or TRBV12-4 and TRBJ2-7; 8 nucleotides align to TRBD2. The CDR3 length is 15 residues. Unmatched junction bases numbered 10, after V lost 6 bases and J lost 3 bases. DNA of the CDR3: TGTGCCAGCAGAATGACCGGGACTAGGGACTACGAGCAGTACTTC. This translates into CASRMTGTRDYEQYF.

This clonotype occurred many times. This sequence joins TRBV6-5 and TRBJ1-6, with D tentatively TRBD1 (6 bases). CDR1 and CDR2 (germline): MNHEY, SVGAGI. The V and J ends lost 2 bases and 10 bases respectively, with 18 bases between them. This CDR3 region has 16 residues. CDR3 in DNA: TGTGCCAGCAGTTACGGTCCAGGGGCATTTTTCTCACCCCTCCACTTT. The encoded protein is CASSYGPGAFFSPLHF.

This chain uses TRBV27 with TRBJ1-5, with TRBD1 matching over 7 bases. The V segment lost 6 bases and the J segment 0 bases; nucleotides outside the gene matches: 5. The CDR3 extends over 15 amino acids. The germline CDR1 and CDR2 sequences are MNHEY and SMNVEV (reference sequence). For the CDR3, the DNA is TGTGCCAGCAGGGGACAGCTAAATAGCAATCAGCCCCAGCATTTT. Protein: CASRGQLNSNQPQHF.

V and J are TRBV18 and TRBJ1-2; D may be TRBD1 (6 bases). Trimming removed 0 bases at V and 1 base at J, with 15 bases between. The CDR3 covers 17 residues. Germline V gene sequence: CDR1 KGHSH, CDR2 LQKENI. DNA for the CDR3: TGTGCCAGCTCACCACCCGGCAGGGGAGGGCTTAACTATGGCTACACCTTC. Residues: CASSPPGRGGLNYGYTF. The whole variable domain, filled in from reference TRBV18 and TRBJ1-2, reads NAGVMQNPRHLVRRRGQEARLRCSPMKGHSHVYWYRQLPEEGLKFMVYLQKENIIDESGMPKERFSAEFPKEGPSILRIQQVVRGDSAAYFCASSPPGRGGLNYGYTFGSGTRLTVV.

This clonotype was found many times. This rearrangement joins TRBV5-6 to TRBJ2-1; TRBD2 aligns across 15 bases. The CDR3 totals 18 residues. The junction had 10 bases not matched to a gene; V was cut back by 4 bases and J by 5 bases. CDR1 is SGHDT and CDR2 is YYEEEE in the germline V gene. The CDR3 nucleotides read TGTGCCAGCAGCACGGAAGGGACTAGCGGGAGGAAAGACAATGAGCAGTTCTTC. It codes for CASSTEGTSGRKDNEQFF. Full variable domain (remainder filled in from reference TRBV5-6 and TRBJ2-1): DAGVTQSPTHLIKTRGQQVTLRCSPKSGHDTVSWYQQALGQGPQFIFQYYEEEERQRGNFPDRFSGHQFPNYSSELNVNALLLGDSALYLCASSTEGTSGRKDNEQFFGPGTRLTVL.

This clonotype has ten or more counts. The chain is built from TRBV6-5 and TRBJ1-2; maybe TRBD1 (6 bases). This CDR3 comprises 15 residues. Germline assignment: CDR1 MNHEY and CDR2 SVGAGI. Trimming removed 4 bases from V and 7 bases from J, with 19 bases in between. Here the CDR3 DNA reads TGTGCCAGCAGTTCCCCGGGACAACAGAAGGGTGGCTACACCTTC. Protein product: CASSSPGQQKGGYTF.

This chain uses TRBV6-5 with TRBJ1-4; D not certain. In germline, CDR1 is MNHEY, CDR2 SVGAGI. CDR3 size: 13 residues. The V and J ends lost 2 bases and 13 bases respectively, with 14 bases between them. CDR3 in DNA: TGTGCCAGCAGTTACGGGCCGGGTGGTCGACTGTTTTTT. Translated: CASSYGPGGRLFF.

This clonotype showed up many times. The chain employs TRBV7-2 and TRBJ2-1; 8 positions agree with TRBD2. This CDR3 is built from 13 residues. J gave up 7 bases and V 6 bases, and 5 bases lay outside the gene matches. The V gene's germline CDR1 is SGHTA and CDR2 FQGNSA. CDR3 in DNA: TGTGCCAGCAGGGGACTAGTCCGGAATGAGCAGTTCTTC. It is translated as CASRGLVRNEQFF.

This clonotype has at least ten counts. The V and J genes are TRBV20-1 and TRBJ2-7, with D unclear. Germline assignment: CDR1 DFQATT and CDR2 SNEGSKA (reference sequence). The germline V and J ends were trimmed by 0 bases and 0 bases, with 9 bases remaining between them. The CDR3 totals 14 residues. DNA for the CDR3: TGCAGTGCTAGAGAGACAACGGCCTCCTACGAGCAGTACTTC. It encodes CSARETTASYEQYF.

Points on this clonotype: This may stem from a read error, because a much larger clone lies one nucleotide away. The rearrangement joins TRBV6-6 to TRBJ2-7; weak D call: TRBD2 (7 bases). CDR1 and CDR2 from the germline V gene are MNHNY and SVGAGI (reference sequence). This CDR3 spans 14 amino acids. The V gene lost 1 base and the J gene lost 5 bases, with 12 bases spanning the gap. As DNA, the CDR3 is TGTGCCAGCAGTTACTTGCCCGGGGGGCACGAGCAGTACTTC. Amino acids: CASSYLPGGHEQYF.